The entry that follows covers one TCR beta chain sequence. Germline V gene sequence: CDR1 SNHLY, CDR2 FYNNEI. The CDR3 sequence is 16 residues long. The germline V and J ends were trimmed by 10 bases and 4 bases, with 23 bases remaining between them. This specimen belongs to a study of shared clonotypes between healthy human individuals. TCRdb keeps only in-frame clones here, not all; method: immunoSEQ multiplex PCR. This sample has roughly 2 million clones, with 85% to 95% found just once. The sequenced sample was naive CD4+ T cells sorted from blood. Subset described: CD45RA+ positively selected. V is TRBV2 and J is TRBJ1-3, with D possibly matching TRBD1 (6 bases). The clonotype comes from a man aged 18-30 years in good health. The CDR3 protein is CATREDSAQAGNTIYF. CDR3 sequence (DNA): TGTGCCACGAGGGAGGACAGTGCCCAGGCGGGAAACACCATATATTTT.